The present entry profiles one T cell receptor beta chain with its context. The antigen remains unidentified. These data are taken from a study of cytomegalovirus exposure and HLA in healthy donors. The PCR had 60 Vbeta and 13 Jbeta primers. Measured with immunoSEQ multiplex PCR; TCRdb has only the in-frame clones, and not every one. The data hold about 230,000 clones, with 77% observed a single time. CDR1 is SGHRS, CDR2 YFSETQ, per germline. The CDR3 length is 14 residues. The V gene end was trimmed by 4 bases and the J gene end by 5 bases; junction bases not matched to a gene: 9. Study-level points and caveats: The study designated around 150 TCR beta chains cytomegalovirus-associated. Researchers reported in a later analysis that common viral pathogens appeared linked to several top clusters.

The chain combines TRBV5-1 with TRBJ2-7, with 7 bases matching TRBD1. Sequencing used PBMCs. The TCR comes from a woman in her sixties in good health and CMV-seropositive. In DNA form, the CDR3 reads TGCGCCAGCAGCCTCCAGACAGGGACCCACGAGCAGTACTTC. Translating it yields CASSLQTGTHEQYF.